This is a list of T cell receptor beta chains from one sample in a study of blood T cell repertoires in COVID-19. The data were produced by immunoSEQ multiplex PCR, yet TCRdb's version contains in-frame clones alone and is incomplete. The top ten clones hold 1% to 1.5% of a sample with about 210,000 clones, around 90% of them seen once. Sequencing was done on a sample of peripheral blood. These receptor sequences come from a man aged 30 to 39 with acute or convalescent COVID-19. The CDR3 runs from the conserved cysteine through the conserved F or W. Each record gives: J gene, D gene, V gene, clone size, CDR3 DNA, CDR3 protein. D genes are given only for firm matches. Clone size is shown for a subset of rows, as once, few, many or a class of expanded clone.

j_call: TRBJ2-7
d_call: TRBD2
v_call: TRBV7-9
clone_size: NA
cdr3_nt: TGTGCCAGCAACCAAGCTAGCGGGCCCCCCTCGGAGCAGTACTTC
cdr3_aa: CASNQASGPPSEQYF

j_call: TRBJ2-1
d_call: NA
v_call: TRBV7-3
clone_size: NA
cdr3_nt: TGTGCCAGCAGCTTAGGGCAGATGACCTACAATGAGCAGTTCTTC
cdr3_aa: CASSLGQMTYNEQFF

j_call: TRBJ1-4
d_call: NA
v_call: TRBV18
clone_size: NA
cdr3_nt: TGTGCCAGCTCATATCAGGTTAATGAAAAACTGTTTTTT
cdr3_aa: CASSYQVNEKLFF

j_call: TRBJ2-1
d_call: NA
v_call: TRBV5-1
clone_size: once
cdr3_nt: TGCGCCAGCAGCTTGGACCCAGACTCCTACAATGAGCAGTTCTTC
cdr3_aa: CASSLDPDSYNEQFF

j_call: TRBJ1-5
d_call: NA
v_call: TRBV5-8
clone_size: NA
cdr3_nt: TGTGCCAGCAGCCCCAAGCGGGGAAGTTATAGCAATCAGCCCCAGCATTTT
cdr3_aa: CASSPKRGSYSNQPQHF

j_call: TRBJ1-1
d_call: NA
v_call: TRBV28
clone_size: NA
cdr3_nt: TGTGCCAGCAGTTTAGCGACAGAAGCTTTCTTT
cdr3_aa: CASSLATEAFF

j_call: TRBJ2-7
d_call: TRBD2
v_call: TRBV19
clone_size: NA
cdr3_nt: TGTGCCAGTAGTTTCGGTAGCGGGGTCTACGAGCAGTACTTC
cdr3_aa: CASSFGSGVYEQYF

j_call: TRBJ2-1
d_call: TRBD2
v_call: TRBV7-6
clone_size: once
cdr3_nt: TGTGCCAGCTCCCGGACTAGCGGGATTGTCCCGAATAACAATGAGCAGTTCTTC
cdr3_aa: CASSRTSGIVPNNNEQFF

j_call: TRBJ2-1
d_call: NA
v_call: TRBV11-3
clone_size: NA
cdr3_nt: TGTGCCAGCAGCATGGGCAGGGGGGATGATGAGCAGTTCTTC
cdr3_aa: CASSMGRGDDEQFF

j_call: TRBJ1-3
d_call: TRBD1
v_call: TRBV11-2
clone_size: NA
cdr3_nt: TGTGCCAGCAGCTCGGACAGGGTCTCTGGAAACACCATATATTTT
cdr3_aa: CASSSDRVSGNTIYF

j_call: TRBJ2-4
d_call: NA
v_call: TRBV5-1
clone_size: NA
cdr3_nt: TGCGCCAGCAGCTTGAGTCCGACAAATACCAACATTCAGTACTTC
cdr3_aa: CASSLSPTNTNIQYF

j_call: TRBJ1-2
d_call: NA
v_call: TRBV18
clone_size: NA
cdr3_nt: TGTGCCAGCTCACCCCGACAGGATAGTGGCTACACCTTC
cdr3_aa: CASSPRQDSGYTF

j_call: TRBJ2-1
d_call: NA
v_call: TRBV27
clone_size: NA
cdr3_nt: TGTGCCAGCAGTTTTGGGCAGGGAACCTACAATGAGCAGTTCTTC
cdr3_aa: CASSFGQGTYNEQFF

j_call: TRBJ2-4
d_call: NA
v_call: TRBV7-3
clone_size: NA
cdr3_nt: TGTGCCAGCAGCCCTTCCGGACACGCCAAAAACATTCAGTACTTC
cdr3_aa: CASSPSGHAKNIQYF

j_call: TRBJ1-6
d_call: NA
v_call: TRBV4-1
clone_size: NA
cdr3_nt: TGCGCCAGCAGCCAGGGCCTCGGGCAGGGGTATAATTCACCCCTCCACTTT
cdr3_aa: CASSQGLGQGYNSPLHF

j_call: TRBJ2-1
d_call: NA
v_call: TRBV7-9
clone_size: NA
cdr3_nt: TGTGCCAGCAGCTTAAGCTATGAGCAGTTCTTC
cdr3_aa: CASSLSYEQFF

j_call: TRBJ2-1
d_call: TRBD2
v_call: TRBV5-4
clone_size: NA
cdr3_nt: TGTGCCAGCAGCTTGTCAGGCGGGAGAGGCGATGAGCAGTTCTTC
cdr3_aa: CASSLSGGRGDEQFF

j_call: TRBJ2-2
d_call: TRBD2
v_call: TRBV29-1
clone_size: NA
cdr3_nt: TGCAGCGTTGAAGCTCTGGGGGCGGGAGGCGCGAACACCGGGGAGCTGTTTTTT
cdr3_aa: CSVEALGAGGANTGELFF

j_call: TRBJ2-1
d_call: NA
v_call: TRBV28
clone_size: NA
cdr3_nt: TGTGCGGCGGTTTCCTACAATGAGCAGTTCTTC
cdr3_aa: CAAVSYNEQFF

j_call: TRBJ2-3
d_call: NA
v_call: TRBV28
clone_size: once
cdr3_nt: TGTGCCAGCAGCCCCCGGGTTTCCACAGATACGCAGTATTTT
cdr3_aa: CASSPRVSTDTQYF

j_call: TRBJ2-7
d_call: TRBD1
v_call: TRBV30
clone_size: NA
cdr3_nt: TGTGCCTGGAGTATGACAGGGTATGACGAGCAGTACTTC
cdr3_aa: CAWSMTGYDEQYF

j_call: TRBJ1-1
d_call: TRBD1
v_call: TRBV10-3
clone_size: NA
cdr3_nt: TGTGCCACCGCAGGGGGAACTGAAGCTTTCTTT
cdr3_aa: CATAGGTEAFF

j_call: TRBJ2-2
d_call: TRBD2
v_call: TRBV30
clone_size: NA
cdr3_nt: TGTGCCTGGATACGGGGAGGGATCGGAGCCGGGGAGCTGTTTTTT
cdr3_aa: CAWIRGGIGAGELFF

j_call: TRBJ2-5
d_call: NA
v_call: TRBV30
clone_size: NA
cdr3_nt: TGTGCCTGGAGTGTACAGGGATTTTTTCAGTACTTC
cdr3_aa: CAWSVQGFFQYF

j_call: TRBJ1-1
d_call: NA
v_call: TRBV29-1
clone_size: NA
cdr3_nt: TGCAGCACCAACGGGGGGAACACTGAAGCTTTCTTT
cdr3_aa: CSTNGGNTEAFF

j_call: TRBJ1-6
d_call: NA
v_call: TRBV12-5
clone_size: NA
cdr3_nt: TGTGCTAGTGGGCCCGACGGGGGGTCTTCACCCCTCCACTTT
cdr3_aa: CASGPDGGSSPLHF